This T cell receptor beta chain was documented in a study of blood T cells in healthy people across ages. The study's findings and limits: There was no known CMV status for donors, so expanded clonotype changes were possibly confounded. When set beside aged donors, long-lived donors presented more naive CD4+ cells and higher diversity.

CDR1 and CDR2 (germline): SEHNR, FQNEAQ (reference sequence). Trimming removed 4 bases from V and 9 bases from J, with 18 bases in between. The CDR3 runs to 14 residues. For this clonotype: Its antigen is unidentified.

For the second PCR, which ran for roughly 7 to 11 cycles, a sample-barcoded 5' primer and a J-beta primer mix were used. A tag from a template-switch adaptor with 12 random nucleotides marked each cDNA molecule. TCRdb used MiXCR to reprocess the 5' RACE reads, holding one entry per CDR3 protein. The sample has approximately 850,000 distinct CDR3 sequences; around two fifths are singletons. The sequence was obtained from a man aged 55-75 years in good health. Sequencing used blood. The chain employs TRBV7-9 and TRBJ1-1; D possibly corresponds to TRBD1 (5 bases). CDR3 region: CASSSTEGILKAFF. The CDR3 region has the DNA TGTGCCAGCAGCTCGACAGAAGGGATTCTGAAAGCTTTCTTT.